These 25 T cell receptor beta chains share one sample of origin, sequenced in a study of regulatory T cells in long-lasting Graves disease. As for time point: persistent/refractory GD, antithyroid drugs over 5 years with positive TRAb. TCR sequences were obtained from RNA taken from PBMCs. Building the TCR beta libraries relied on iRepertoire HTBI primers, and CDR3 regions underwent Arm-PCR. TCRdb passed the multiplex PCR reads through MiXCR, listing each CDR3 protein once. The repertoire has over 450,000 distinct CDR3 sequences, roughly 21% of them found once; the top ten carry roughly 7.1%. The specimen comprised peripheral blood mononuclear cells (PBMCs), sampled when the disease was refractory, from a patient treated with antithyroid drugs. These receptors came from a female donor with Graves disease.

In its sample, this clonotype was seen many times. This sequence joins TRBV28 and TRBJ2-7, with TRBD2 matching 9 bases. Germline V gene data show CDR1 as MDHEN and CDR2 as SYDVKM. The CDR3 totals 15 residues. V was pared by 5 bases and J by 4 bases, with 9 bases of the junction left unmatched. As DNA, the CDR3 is TGTGCCAGCAGTCCCCTAGCGGGACCCCGGTACGAGCAGTACTTC. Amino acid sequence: CASSPLAGPRYEQYF.

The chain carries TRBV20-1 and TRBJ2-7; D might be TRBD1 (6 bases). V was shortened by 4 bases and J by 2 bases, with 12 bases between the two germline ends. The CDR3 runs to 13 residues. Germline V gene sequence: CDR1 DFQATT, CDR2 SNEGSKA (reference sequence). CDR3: CSAMTGHTYEQYF. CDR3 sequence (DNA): TGCAGTGCTATGACGGGACACACCTACGAGCAGTACTTC.

CDR3 residues: CASSQNVGNSPLHF. The CDR3 region has the DNA TGTGCCAGCAGCCAAAACGTGGGAAATTCACCCCTCCACTTT. The chain combines TRBV11-2 with TRBJ1-6; no clear D gene. This CDR3 has 14 residues. Germline V CDR1 and CDR2: SGHAT, FQNNGV. The germline V and J ends were trimmed by 5 bases and 7 bases, with 12 bases remaining between them.

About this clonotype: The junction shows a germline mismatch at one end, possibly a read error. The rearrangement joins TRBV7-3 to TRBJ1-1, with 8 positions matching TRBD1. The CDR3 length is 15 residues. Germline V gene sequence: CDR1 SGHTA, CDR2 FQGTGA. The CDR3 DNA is TGTGCCAGCAGCCCCTTCCAGGGGGCGAACACTGTAGCTTTCTTT. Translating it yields CASSPFQGANTVAFF.

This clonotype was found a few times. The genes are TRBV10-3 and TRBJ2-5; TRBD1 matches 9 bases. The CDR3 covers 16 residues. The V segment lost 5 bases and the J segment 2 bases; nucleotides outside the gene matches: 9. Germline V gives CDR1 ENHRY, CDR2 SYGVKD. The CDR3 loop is CAISSTGGNYQETQYF. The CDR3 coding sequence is TGTGCCATCAGTTCCACAGGGGGCAACTATCAAGAGACCCAGTACTTC.

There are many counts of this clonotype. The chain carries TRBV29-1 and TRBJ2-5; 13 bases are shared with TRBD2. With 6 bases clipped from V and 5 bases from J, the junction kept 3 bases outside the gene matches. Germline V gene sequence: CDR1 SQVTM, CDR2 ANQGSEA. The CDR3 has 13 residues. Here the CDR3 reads CSVVTSGRETQYF. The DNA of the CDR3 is TGCAGCGTCGTGACTAGCGGGAGGGAGACCCAGTACTTC.

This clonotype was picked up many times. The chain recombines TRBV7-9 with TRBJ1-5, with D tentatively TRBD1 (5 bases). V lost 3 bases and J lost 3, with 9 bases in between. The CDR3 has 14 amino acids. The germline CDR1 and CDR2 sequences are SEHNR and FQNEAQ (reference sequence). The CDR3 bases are TGTGCCAGCAGCTTTGGGACCTTCAATCAGCCCCAGCATTTT. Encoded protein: CASSFGTFNQPQHF.

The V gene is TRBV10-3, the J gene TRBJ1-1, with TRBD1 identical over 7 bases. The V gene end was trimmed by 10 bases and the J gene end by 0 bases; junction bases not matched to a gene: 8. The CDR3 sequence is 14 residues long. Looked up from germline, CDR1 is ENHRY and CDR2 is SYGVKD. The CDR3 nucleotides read TGTGCCACCTCGGACAGGTTCATGAACACTGAAGCTTTCTTT. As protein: CATSDRFMNTEAFF.

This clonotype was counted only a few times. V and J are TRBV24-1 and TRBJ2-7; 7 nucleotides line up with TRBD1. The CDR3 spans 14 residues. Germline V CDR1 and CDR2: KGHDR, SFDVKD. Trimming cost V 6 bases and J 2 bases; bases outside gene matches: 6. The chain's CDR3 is CATSSGGFTYEQYF. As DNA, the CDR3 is TGTGCCACCAGTTCAGGGGGATTCACCTACGAGCAGTACTTC.

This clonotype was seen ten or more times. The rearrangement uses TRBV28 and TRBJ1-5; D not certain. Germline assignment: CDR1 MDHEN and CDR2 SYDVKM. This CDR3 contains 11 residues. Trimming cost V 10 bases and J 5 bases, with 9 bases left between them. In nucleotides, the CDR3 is TGTGCCACCCAACGGGATCAGCCCCAGCATTTT. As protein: CATQRDQPQHF.

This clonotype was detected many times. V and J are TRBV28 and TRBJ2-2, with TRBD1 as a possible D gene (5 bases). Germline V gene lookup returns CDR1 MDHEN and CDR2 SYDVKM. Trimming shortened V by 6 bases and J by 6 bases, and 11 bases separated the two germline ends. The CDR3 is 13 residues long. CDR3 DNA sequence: TGTGCCAGCAGCATGGAAGGGGCCGGGGAGCTGTTTTTT. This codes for CASSMEGAGELFF.

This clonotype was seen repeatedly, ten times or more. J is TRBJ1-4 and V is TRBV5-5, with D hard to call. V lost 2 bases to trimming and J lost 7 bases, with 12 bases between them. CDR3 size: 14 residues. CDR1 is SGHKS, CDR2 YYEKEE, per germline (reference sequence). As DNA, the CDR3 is TGTGCCAGCAGCTTCAGTCCCCGGGGTGAAAAACTGTTTTTT. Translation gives CASSFSPRGEKLFF. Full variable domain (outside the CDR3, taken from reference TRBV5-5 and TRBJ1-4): DAGVTQSPTHLIKTRGQQVTLRCSPISGHKSVSWYQQVLGQGPQFIFQYYEKEERGRGNFPDRFSARQFPNYSSELNVNALLLGDSALYLCASSFSPRGEKLFFGSGTQLSVL.

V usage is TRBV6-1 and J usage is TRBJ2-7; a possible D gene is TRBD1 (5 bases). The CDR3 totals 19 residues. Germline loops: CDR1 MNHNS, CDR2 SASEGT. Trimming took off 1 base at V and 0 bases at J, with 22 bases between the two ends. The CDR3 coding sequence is TGTGCCAGCAGTGAAGGTTTCCGGGTCTGGCAGGGAAACTCCTACGAGCAGTACTTC. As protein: CASSEGFRVWQGNSYEQYF.

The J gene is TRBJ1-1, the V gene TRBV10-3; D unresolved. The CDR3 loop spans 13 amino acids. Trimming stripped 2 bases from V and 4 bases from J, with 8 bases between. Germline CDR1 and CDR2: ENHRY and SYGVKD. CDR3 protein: CAISEGESTEAFF. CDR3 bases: TGTGCCATCAGTGAGGGGGAGAGCACTGAAGCTTTCTTT.

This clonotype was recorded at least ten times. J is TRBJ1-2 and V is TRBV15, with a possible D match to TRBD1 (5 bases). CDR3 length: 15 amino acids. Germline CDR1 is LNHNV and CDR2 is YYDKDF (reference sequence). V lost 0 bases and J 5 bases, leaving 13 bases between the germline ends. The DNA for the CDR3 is TGTGCCACCAGCAGAGATCAGGGAAAGGTTTATGGCTACACCTTC. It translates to CATSRDQGKVYGYTF. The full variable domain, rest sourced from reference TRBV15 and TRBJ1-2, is DAMVIQNPRYQVTQFGKPVTLSCSQTLNHNVMYWYQQKSSQAPKLLFHYYDKDFNNEADTPDNFQSRRPNTSFCFLDIRSPGLGDTAMYLCATSRDQGKVYGYTFGSGTRLTVV.

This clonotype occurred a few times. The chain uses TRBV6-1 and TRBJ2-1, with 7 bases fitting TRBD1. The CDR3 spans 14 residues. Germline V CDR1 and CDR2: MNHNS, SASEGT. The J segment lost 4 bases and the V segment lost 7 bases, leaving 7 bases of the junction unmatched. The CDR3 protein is CASKVGTAYNEQFF. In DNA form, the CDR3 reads TGTGCCAGCAAAGTCGGGACAGCATACAATGAGCAGTTCTTC.

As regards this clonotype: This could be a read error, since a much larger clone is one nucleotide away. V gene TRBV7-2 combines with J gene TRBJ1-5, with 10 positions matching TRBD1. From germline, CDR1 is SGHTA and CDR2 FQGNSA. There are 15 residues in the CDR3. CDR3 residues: CASSLGGTGAQPRHF. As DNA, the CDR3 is TGTGCCAGCAGCTTAGGAGGGACAGGGGCTCAGCCCCGGCATTTT. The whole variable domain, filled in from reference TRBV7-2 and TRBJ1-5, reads GAGVSQSPSNKVTEKGKDVELRCDPISGHTALYWYRQSLGQGLEFLIYFQGNSAPDKSGLPSDRFSAERTGGSVSTLTIQRTQQEDSAVYLCASSLGGTGAQPRHFGDGTRLSIL.

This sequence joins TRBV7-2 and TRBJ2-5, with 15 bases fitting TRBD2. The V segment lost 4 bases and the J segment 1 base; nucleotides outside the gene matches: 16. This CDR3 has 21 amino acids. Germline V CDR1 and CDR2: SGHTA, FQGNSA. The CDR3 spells CASSSRLSPGLAGGIQETQYF. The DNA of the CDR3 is TGTGCCAGCAGCTCAAGATTATCTCCGGGACTAGCGGGGGGAATCCAAGAGACCCAGTACTTC.

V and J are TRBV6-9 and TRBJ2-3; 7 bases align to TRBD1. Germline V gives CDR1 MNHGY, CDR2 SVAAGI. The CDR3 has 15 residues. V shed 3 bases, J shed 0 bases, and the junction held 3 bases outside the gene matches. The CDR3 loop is CASSYEGASTDTQYF. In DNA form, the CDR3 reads TGTGCCAGCAGTTACGAGGGGGCTAGCACAGATACGCAGTATTTT.

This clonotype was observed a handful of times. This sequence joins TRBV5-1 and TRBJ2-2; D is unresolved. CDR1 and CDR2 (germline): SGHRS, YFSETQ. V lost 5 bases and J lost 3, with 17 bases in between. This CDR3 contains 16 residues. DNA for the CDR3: TGCGCCAGCAGTCCGGATGCCGGGCGTGACACCGGGGAGCTGTTTTTT. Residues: CASSPDAGRDTGELFF. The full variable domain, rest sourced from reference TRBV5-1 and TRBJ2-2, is KAGVTQTPRYLIKTRGQQVTLSCSPISGHRSVSWYQQTPGQGLQFLFEYFSETQRNKGNFPGRFSGRQFSNSRSEMNVSTLELGDSALYLCASSPDAGRDTGELFFGEGSRLTVL.

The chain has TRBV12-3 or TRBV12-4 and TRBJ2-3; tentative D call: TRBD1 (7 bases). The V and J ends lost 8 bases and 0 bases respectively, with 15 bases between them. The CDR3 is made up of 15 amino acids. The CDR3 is CASGGTVESTDTQYF. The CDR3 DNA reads TGTGCCAGCGGGGGGACAGTGGAGAGCACAGATACGCAGTATTTT.

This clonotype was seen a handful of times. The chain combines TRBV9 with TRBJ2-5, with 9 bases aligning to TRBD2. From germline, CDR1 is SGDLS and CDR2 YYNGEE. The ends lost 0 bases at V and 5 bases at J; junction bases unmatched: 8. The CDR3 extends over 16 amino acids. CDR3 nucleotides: TGTGCCAGCAGCGTAGGAGGTAGCGGGGGTGGCGAGACCCAGTACTTC. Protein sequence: CASSVGGSGGGETQYF.

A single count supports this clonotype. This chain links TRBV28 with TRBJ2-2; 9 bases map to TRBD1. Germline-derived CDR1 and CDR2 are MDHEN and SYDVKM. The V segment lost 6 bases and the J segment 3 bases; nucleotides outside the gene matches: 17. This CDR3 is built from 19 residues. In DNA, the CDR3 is TGTGCCAGCAGCCGCCTTCCCGATTGGGGACAGGGTTACACCGGGGAGCTGTTTTTT. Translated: CASSRLPDWGQGYTGELFF. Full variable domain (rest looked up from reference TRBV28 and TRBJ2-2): DVKVTQSSRYLVKRTGEKVFLECVQDMDHENMFWYRQDPGLGLRLIYFSYDVKMKEKGDIPEGYSVSREKKERFSLILESASTNQTSMYLCASSRLPDWGQGYTGELFFGEGSRLTVL.

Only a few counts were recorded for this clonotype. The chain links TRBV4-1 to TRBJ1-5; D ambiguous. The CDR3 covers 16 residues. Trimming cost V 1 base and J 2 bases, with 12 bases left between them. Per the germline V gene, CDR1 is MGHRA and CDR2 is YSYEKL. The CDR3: CASSQGVRQRNQPQHF. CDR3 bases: TGCGCCAGCAGCCAAGGTGTCCGGCAGCGCAATCAGCCCCAGCATTTT.

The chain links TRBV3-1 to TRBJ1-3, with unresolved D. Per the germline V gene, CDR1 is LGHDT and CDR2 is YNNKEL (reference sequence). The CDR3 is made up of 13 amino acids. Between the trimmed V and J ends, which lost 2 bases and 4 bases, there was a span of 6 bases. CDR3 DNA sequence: TGTGCCAGCAGCCAAATGCTCGGAAACACCATATATTTT. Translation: CASSQMLGNTIYF.